This TCR beta chain appears in the sequencing data of a study of shared clonotypes between healthy human individuals. Notes on the study in general: Relative to memory subsets, naive subsets generally showed larger estimated richness. Some clonotypes were shared by all four sorted-subset donors, while others were not shared. The non-shared ones had lower generation probabilities than the shared ones.

This CDR3 is 16 amino acids long. Per germline, CDR1 SGHTA and CDR2 FQGNSA. V lost 5 bases and J lost 4, with 18 bases in between. Original methodology: ImmunoSEQ output held junction-only sequences without quality scores, so filtering differed. Here immunoSEQ multiplex PCR was the method, and the copy in TCRdb shows in-frame clones only, minus some. The V and J calls and clone size were taken over from that table, and D and trimming were inferred from the DNA. The sample records under 1,100,000 clones, approximately 68% being singletons. On this clone itself: The antigen is unknown.

The TCR was taken from a man aged 18 to 35 in good health. The rearrangement links TRBV7-2 to TRBJ1-3, with D unresolved. Sequenced material: memory CD4+ T cells sorted from blood. The subset is: CD45RA-negative fraction. The CDR3 spells CASSQGPTRGGNTIYF. CDR3 DNA: TGTGCCAGCAGCCAAGGCCCCACCCGAGGAGGAAACACCATATATTTT.